The 4 T cell receptor beta chains below all came from one sample that was sequenced in a study of graft-versus-host responses after intestinal transplantation (TCRdb year 2021). Libraries were prepared through the immunoSEQ multiplex PCR assay. Here the immuneACCESS table is served through TCRdb, limited to in-frame sequences with V and J called. Missing clones are a known gap in these copies; in checked studies unresolved V genes cover under half, and the rest lacks a known reason. The table for this sample lists some 10,000 clones; 25% to 30% of them were counted only once. 3.4% of the sample lies in the top ten. Explained via the paper, the time point label denotes: cells obtained before transplantation from donor or recipient. This specimen consisted of alloreactive CD4+ T cells from a mixed lymphocyte reaction culture, obtained before intestinal transplant. In light of the paper, this sample's cell subset or site label describes: CFSE-low proliferating T cells sorted from approximately six-day pre-transplant mixed lymphocyte reaction (GvH or HvG direction). Receptors originate from a human patient who received an intestinal transplant.

This chain connects TRBV6-5 to TRBJ2-1; 11 bases match TRBD2. Germline CDR1 reads MNHEY; CDR2 reads SVGAGI. CDR3 length: 15 residues. Trimming removed 5 bases from V and 5 bases from J; junction bases left unmatched: 5. Here the CDR3 DNA reads TGTGCCAGCAGTCCCGGGACTAGCGGCAACAATGAGCAGTTCTTC. Translation gives CASSPGTSGNNEQFF.

The chain combines TRBV4-1 with TRBJ2-7, with TRBD2 matching 8 bases. This CDR3 region has 15 residues. Germline CDR1 is MGHRA and CDR2 is YSYEKL. V was clipped by 1 base and J by 4 bases; unmatched bases: 6. In DNA form, the CDR3 reads TGCGCCAGCAGCCAAGTCAGGACTAGCTCTTACGAGCAGTACTTC. Translation: CASSQVRTSSYEQYF.

The rearrangement joins TRBV27 to TRBJ2-3; D perhaps matches TRBD2 (6 bases). Trimming removed 3 bases at V and 4 bases at J, with 8 bases between. CDR3 length equals 13 residues. Germline CDR1 is MNHEY and CDR2 is SMNVEV (reference sequence). The CDR3 DNA is TGTGCCAGCAGTTTCGGGAGCCCAGATACGCAGTATTTT. Encoded protein: CASSFGSPDTQYF.

The CDR3 sequence is CASSFGTSGMNEQYF. CDR3 coding DNA: TGTGCCAGCAGTTTTGGAACTAGCGGGATGAACGAGCAGTACTTC. The V call is TRBV27, the J call TRBJ2-7, with 10 bases identical to TRBD2. This CDR3 is built from 15 residues. Germline lookup yields CDR1 MNHEY and CDR2 SMNVEV (reference sequence). The V segment lost 3 bases and the J segment 5 bases; nucleotides outside the gene matches: 7.